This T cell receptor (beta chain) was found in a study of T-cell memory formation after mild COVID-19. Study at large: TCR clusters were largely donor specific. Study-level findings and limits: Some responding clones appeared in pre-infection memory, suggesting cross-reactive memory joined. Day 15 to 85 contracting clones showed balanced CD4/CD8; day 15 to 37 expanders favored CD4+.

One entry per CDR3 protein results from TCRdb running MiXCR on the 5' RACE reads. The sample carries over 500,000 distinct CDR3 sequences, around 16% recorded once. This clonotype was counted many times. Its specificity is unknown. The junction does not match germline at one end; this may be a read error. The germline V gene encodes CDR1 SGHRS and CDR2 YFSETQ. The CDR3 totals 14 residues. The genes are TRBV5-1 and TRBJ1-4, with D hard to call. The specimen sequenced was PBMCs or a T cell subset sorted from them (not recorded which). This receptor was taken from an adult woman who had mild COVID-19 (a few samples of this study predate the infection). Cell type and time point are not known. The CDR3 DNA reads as TGTGCCAGCAGCTTGCGGGGAGCTAATGAAAAACTGTTTTTT. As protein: CASSLRGANEKLFF.